Here is one T cell receptor beta chain with its context. What it binds is unknown. Vbeta (60) and Jbeta (13) primers were used in the PCR. The data were produced by immunoSEQ multiplex PCR, yet TCRdb's version contains in-frame clones alone and is incomplete. Among 170,000 or so clones listed, around 81% were seen once. The CDR3 sequence is 13 residues long. The V segment lost 3 bases and the J segment 10 bases; nucleotides outside the gene matches: 8. Germline V gives CDR1 LNHDA, CDR2 SQIVND (reference sequence). The data are from a study of cytomegalovirus exposure and HLA in healthy donors. Findings and caveats of the study: A later analysis found TCR association rates differed by HLA locus, highest for DRB1 and lowest for HLA-C.

The receptor was derived from a woman between 25 and 40 years old in good health and CMV-seronegative. V is TRBV19 and J is TRBJ1-2; 7 bases agree with TRBD1. Sequencing input: PBMCs. DNA of the CDR3: TGTGCCAGTAGTATGGACAGGTCTGACTTCTACACCTTC. As protein: CASSMDRSDFYTF.